The 9 T cell receptor beta chains below come from one sample, sequenced in a study of human T cells and chemical hapten exposure. This sample's time point: patch test 3, about 24 weeks after DPC sensitization. Treatment denoted: therapeutic diphenylcyclopropenone sensitization with weekly scalp DPC. In TCRdb, the RACE reads were re-called with MiXCR into one record per CDR3 protein. The table shows about 82,000 distinct CDR3 sequences, with about an eighth occurring only once. This specimen was whole blood, taken in connection with sensitization to the hapten diphenylcyclopropenone (DPC). These receptors all stem from a woman aged 45-59 years with alopecia areata. Some clones in this sample may be carry-over from other donors' samples.

This clonotype was seen repeatedly, ten times or more. This chain uses TRBV24-1 with TRBJ2-1, with 9 nucleotides matching TRBD2. The V gene's germline CDR1 is KGHDR and CDR2 SFDVKD. This CDR3 region has 17 residues. V was pared by 1 base and J by 8 bases, with 11 bases of the junction left unmatched. The DNA of the CDR3 is TGTGCCACCAGTGATTTTTTAAGCGGGAGGTCTGGCGATGAGCAGTTCTTC. Translated, it gives CATSDFLSGRSGDEQFF.

The rearrangement uses TRBV6-5 and TRBJ1-1; D uncertain. There are 16 residues in the CDR3. The V end lost 3 bases, the J end lost 0 bases, and 14 bases lay between the germline ends. Germline V CDR1 and CDR2: MNHEY, SVGAGI. CDR3 nucleotide sequence: TGTGCCAGCAGTTATCAGTCAGTTACCATGAACACTGAAGCTTTCTTT. Its translation: CASSYQSVTMNTEAFF.

In this sample, this clonotype turned up many times. The chain combines TRBV4-1 with TRBJ2-5, with 7 bases aligning to TRBD1. CDR1 MGHRA and CDR2 YSYEKL come from the germline V gene. This CDR3 spans 15 amino acids. Losses at the gene ends were 4 bases for V and 2 bases for J; bases not matched to a gene: 7. The CDR3 protein is CASSRQTGVQETQYF. The CDR3 DNA follows: TGCGCCAGCAGCCGACAAACAGGGGTGCAAGAGACCCAGTACTTC.

Ten or more counts support this clonotype. The gene calls are TRBV7-2 and TRBJ2-3; 7 bases map to TRBD2. This CDR3 contains 16 residues. Trimming removed 7 bases from V and 4 bases from J; junction bases left unmatched: 14. Germline CDR1 is SGHTA and CDR2 is FQGNSA. In DNA, the CDR3 is TGTGCCAGCACTAGGACGGCGGGAGCGAGGGCAGATACGCAGTATTTT. It yields the protein CASTRTAGARADTQYF.

The chain couples TRBV12-3 or TRBV12-4 to TRBJ2-7, with D maybe TRBD2 (5 bases). V was cut by 4 bases and J by 2 bases, with 18 bases left in between. This CDR3 region has 16 residues. CDR3 DNA sequence: TGTGCCAGCAGTTGGTATGGTGGGAGAGGGACCTACGAGCAGTACTTC. Protein product: CASSWYGGRGTYEQYF.

This clonotype was detected a few times. The gene calls are TRBV7-3 and TRBJ1-6; TRBD1 matches at 8 bases. This CDR3 spans 14 amino acids. The J segment lost 9 bases and the V segment lost 6 bases, leaving 7 bases of the junction unmatched. Germline V gene data show CDR1 as SGHTA and CDR2 as FQGTGA. The CDR3 DNA sequence: TGTGCCAGCAGTAATGGACAGGGAGGTTCACCCCTCCACTTT. Its protein product is CASSNGQGGSPLHF.

This clonotype was seen at least ten times. The chain carries TRBV6-5 and TRBJ1-2, with D hard to call. The germline CDR1 and CDR2 sequences are MNHEY and SVGAGI. The CDR3 spans 14 residues. V shed 6 bases and J shed 4 bases, with 15 bases lying between them. CDR3 nucleotides: TGTGCCAGCAGCTCTCCGGGTCCAAGCTATGGCTACACCTTC. Residues: CASSSPGPSYGYTF.

By its share, this clonotype is medium-sized (0.01 to 0.1%). V is TRBV7-6 and J is TRBJ2-3, with D unresolved. Looked up from germline, CDR1 is SGHVS and CDR2 is FNYEAQ. The CDR3 loop spans 16 amino acids. Trimming cost V 1 base and J 6 bases, with 17 bases left between them. The CDR3 DNA follows: TGTGCCAGCAGCTTAGTCGGCAACCGCGGTTCGGATACGCAGTATTTT. The encoded protein is CASSLVGNRGSDTQYF.

The sample holds a few counts of this clonotype. The chain combines TRBV5-1 with TRBJ2-7; 8 nucleotides agree with TRBD1. This CDR3 has 15 amino acids. Germline CDR1 and CDR2: SGHRS and YFSETQ. Trimming removed 3 bases from V and 0 bases from J; junction bases left unmatched: 5. CDR3 DNA sequence: TGCGCCAGCAGCTCTGGACAGGGAAGCTCCTACGAGCAGTACTTC. Its translation is CASSSGQGSSYEQYF.